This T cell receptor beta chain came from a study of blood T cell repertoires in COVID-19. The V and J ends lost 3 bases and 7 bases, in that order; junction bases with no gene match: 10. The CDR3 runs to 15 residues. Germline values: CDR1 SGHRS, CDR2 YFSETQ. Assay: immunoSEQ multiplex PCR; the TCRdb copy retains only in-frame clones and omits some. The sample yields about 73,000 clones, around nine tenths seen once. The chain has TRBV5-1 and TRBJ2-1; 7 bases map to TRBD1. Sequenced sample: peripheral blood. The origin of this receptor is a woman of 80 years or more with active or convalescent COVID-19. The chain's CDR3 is CASSWGTDVRNEQFF. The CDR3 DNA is TGCGCCAGCAGCTGGGGGACAGACGTCCGGAATGAGCAGTTCTTC. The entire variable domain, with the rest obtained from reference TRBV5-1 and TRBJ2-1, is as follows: KAGVTQTPRYLIKTRGQQVTLSCSPISGHRSVSWYQQTPGQGLQFLFEYFSETQRNKGNFPGRFSGRQFSNSRSEMNVSTLELGDSALYLCASSWGTDVRNEQFFGPGTRLTVL.